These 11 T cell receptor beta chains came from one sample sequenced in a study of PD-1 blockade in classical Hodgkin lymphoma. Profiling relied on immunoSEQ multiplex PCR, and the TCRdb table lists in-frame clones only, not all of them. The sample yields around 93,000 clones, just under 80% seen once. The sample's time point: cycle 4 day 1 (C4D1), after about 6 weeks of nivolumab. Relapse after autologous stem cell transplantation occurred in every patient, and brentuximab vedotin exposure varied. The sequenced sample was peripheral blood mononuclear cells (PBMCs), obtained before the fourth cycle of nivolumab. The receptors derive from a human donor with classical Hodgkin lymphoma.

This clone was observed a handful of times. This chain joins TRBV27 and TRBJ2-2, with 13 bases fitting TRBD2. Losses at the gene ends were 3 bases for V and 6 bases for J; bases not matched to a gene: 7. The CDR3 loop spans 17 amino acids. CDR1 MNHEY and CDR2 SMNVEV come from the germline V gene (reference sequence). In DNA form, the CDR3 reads TGTGCCAGCAGTTTCGGGACTAGCGGGAATAGGCCCGGGGAGCTGTTTTTT. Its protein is CASSFGTSGNRPGELFF.

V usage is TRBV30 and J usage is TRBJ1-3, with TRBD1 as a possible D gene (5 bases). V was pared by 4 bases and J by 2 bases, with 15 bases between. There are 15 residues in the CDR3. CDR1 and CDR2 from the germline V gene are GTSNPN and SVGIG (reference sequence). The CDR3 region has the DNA TGTGCCTGGAACCAGGGAAGAGGCCCTGGAAACACCATATATTTT. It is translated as CAWNQGRGPGNTIYF. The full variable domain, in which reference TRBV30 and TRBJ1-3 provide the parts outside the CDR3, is SQTIHQWPATLVQPVGSPLSLECTVEGTSNPNLYWYRQAAGRGLQLLFYSVGIGQISSEVPQNLSASRPQDRQFILSSKKLLLSDSGFYLCAWNQGRGPGNTIYFGEGSWLTVV.

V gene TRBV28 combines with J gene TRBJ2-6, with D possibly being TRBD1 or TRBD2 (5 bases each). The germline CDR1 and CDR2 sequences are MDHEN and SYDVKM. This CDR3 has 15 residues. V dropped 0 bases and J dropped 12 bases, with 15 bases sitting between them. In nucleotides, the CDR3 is TGTGCCAGCAGTTTATGGTCCGGGACCGAAGGCGTCCTGACTTTC. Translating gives CASSLWSGTEGVLTF. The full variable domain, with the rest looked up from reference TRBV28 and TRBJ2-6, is DVKVTQSSRYLVKRTGEKVFLECVQDMDHENMFWYRQDPGLGLRLIYFSYDVKMKEKGDIPEGYSVSREKKERFSLILESASTNQTSMYLCASSLWSGTEGVLTFGAGSRLTVL.

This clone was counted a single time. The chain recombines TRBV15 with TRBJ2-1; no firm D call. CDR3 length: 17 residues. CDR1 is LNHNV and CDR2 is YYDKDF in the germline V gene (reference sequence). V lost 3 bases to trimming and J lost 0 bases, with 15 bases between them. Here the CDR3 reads CATSSPTVVISYNEQFF. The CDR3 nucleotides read TGTGCCACCAGCAGCCCGACGGTAGTAATCTCCTACAATGAGCAGTTCTTC. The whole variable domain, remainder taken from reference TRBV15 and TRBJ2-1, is DAMVIQNPRYQVTQFGKPVTLSCSQTLNHNVMYWYQQKSSQAPKLLFHYYDKDFNNEADTPDNFQSRRPNTSFCFLDIRSPGLGDTAMYLCATSSPTVVISYNEQFFGPGTRLTVL.

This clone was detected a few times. CDR3 DNA: TGCAGCGGCGGGGAGGCCCGACTTCTAATGAACACTGAAGCTTTCTTT. It translates to CSGGEARLLMNTEAFF. V is TRBV29-1 and J is TRBJ1-1, with D hard to call. The CDR3 has 16 amino acids. Germline V gene data show CDR1 as SQVTM and CDR2 as ANQGSEA. Between the trimmed V and J ends, which lost 7 bases and 0 bases, there was a span of 21 bases.

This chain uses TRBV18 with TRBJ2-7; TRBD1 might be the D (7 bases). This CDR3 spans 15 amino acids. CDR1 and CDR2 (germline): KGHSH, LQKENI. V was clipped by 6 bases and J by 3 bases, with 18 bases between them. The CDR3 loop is CASSPLTGTYYEQYF. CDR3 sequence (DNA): TGTGCCAGCTCCCCTTTGACAGGGACTTACTACGAGCAGTACTTC.

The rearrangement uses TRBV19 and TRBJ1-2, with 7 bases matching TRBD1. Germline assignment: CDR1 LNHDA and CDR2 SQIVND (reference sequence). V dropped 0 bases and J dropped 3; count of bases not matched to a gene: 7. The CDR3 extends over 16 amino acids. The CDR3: CASSIDLDRADYGYTF. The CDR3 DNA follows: TGTGCCAGTAGTATAGACCTAGACAGGGCCGACTATGGCTACACCTTC. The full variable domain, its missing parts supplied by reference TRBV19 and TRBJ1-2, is DGGITQSPKYLFRKEGQNVTLSCEQNLNHDAMYWYRQDPGQGLRLIYYSQIVNDFQKGDIAEGYSVSREKKESFPLTVTSAQKNPTAFYLCASSIDLDRADYGYTFGSGTRLTVV.

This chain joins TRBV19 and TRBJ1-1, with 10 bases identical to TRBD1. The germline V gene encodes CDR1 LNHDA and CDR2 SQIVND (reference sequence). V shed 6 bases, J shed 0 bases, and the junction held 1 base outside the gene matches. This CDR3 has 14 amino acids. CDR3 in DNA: TGTGCCAGTAGCGACAGGGGGCTGAACACTGAAGCTTTCTTT. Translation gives CASSDRGLNTEAFF.

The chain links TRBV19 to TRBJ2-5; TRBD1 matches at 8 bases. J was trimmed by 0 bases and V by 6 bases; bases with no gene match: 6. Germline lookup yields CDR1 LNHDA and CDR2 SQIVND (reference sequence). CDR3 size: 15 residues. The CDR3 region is CASSQGQGNQETQYF. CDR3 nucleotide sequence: TGTGCCAGTAGCCAAGGACAGGGCAACCAAGAGACCCAGTACTTC.

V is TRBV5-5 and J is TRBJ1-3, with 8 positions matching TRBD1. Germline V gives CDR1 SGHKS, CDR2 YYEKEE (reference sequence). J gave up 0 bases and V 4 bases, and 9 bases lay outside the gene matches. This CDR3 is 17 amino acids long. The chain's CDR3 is CASSLSGGISSGNTIYF. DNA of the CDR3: TGTGCCAGCAGCCTTTCAGGGGGCATAAGCTCTGGAAACACCATATATTTT.

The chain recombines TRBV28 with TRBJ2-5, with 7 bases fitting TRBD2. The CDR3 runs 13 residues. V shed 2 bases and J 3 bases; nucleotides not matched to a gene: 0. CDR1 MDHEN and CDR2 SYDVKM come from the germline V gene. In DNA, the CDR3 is TGTGCCAGCAGTTTAGGGGGGGAAGAGACCCAGTACTTC. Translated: CASSLGGEETQYF.